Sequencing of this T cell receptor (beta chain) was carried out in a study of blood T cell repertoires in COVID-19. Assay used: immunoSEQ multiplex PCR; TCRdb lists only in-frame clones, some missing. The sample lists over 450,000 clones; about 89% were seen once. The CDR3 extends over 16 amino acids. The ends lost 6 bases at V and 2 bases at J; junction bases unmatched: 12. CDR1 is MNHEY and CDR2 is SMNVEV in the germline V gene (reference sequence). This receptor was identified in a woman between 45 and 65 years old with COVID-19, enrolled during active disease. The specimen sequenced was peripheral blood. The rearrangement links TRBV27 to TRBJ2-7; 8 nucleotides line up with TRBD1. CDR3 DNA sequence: TGTGCCAGCAGCTTGGGTCACAGGGGGAATACCTACGAGCAGTACTTC. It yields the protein CASSLGHRGNTYEQYF.